The source of this T cell receptor beta chain is a study of Ad26.COV2.S vaccination and SARS-CoV-2 variants. Overall study: Ad26.COV2.S, an intramuscular injection, was given once or twice 56 days apart. Study-level findings and limits: Ad26.COV2.S recipients had broader spike-specific TCRs (P = 0.0014).

This CDR3 comprises 14 residues. The germline V gene has CDR1 SGHTA and CDR2 FQGNSA. Trimming removed 4 bases at V and 0 bases at J, with 7 bases between. Treatment in this sample: 19 received Ad26.COV2.S at low or high dose, single or two shots; about five received placebo; per-sample allocation not given. Following the first vaccine or placebo injection, samples were taken on day 63. Adults aged 18-55 years in Boston included the donor. Ad26 vector vaccine expressed Wuhan-strain SARS-CoV-2 spike. Notes on this clone: Its antigen is not identified.

The protocol was immunoSEQ multiplex PCR, while the TCRdb copy is restricted to in-frame clones and leaves out a portion. The data show about 680,000 clones, 89% seen once. This receptor was obtained from a person between 18 and 65 years old who received the Ad26.COV2.S COVID-19 vaccine or a placebo. The sequencing here drew on peripheral blood, taken in a trial of Ad26.COV2.S vaccine versus placebo. V gene TRBV7-2 combines with J gene TRBJ2-4; the D is unclear. The CDR3 DNA is TGTGCCAGCAGCTCAGGAGTAGCCAAAAACATTCAGTACTTC. This sequence encodes CASSSGVAKNIQYF.